Reported below is one TCR beta chain. Its antigen is currently not known. No base qualities exist here, and no much larger clone lies one base off it. This specimen comes from a study of blood T cell repertoires in COVID-19 (dated by TCRdb to about 2020). Broadly, across the study: Samples from collaborators originated in the United States, Italy and Spain and spanned both the acute and convalescent phases of COVID-19. The prospective study material was composed of cDNA or gDNA derived from T cells, B-cell-depleted T cells, or PBMCs. Subjects who had been exposed to COVID-19, were actively infected with it, or had recovered from it provided the deeply sampled blood TCRbeta repertoires that made up the dataset. A freely available public database, intended as a resource for researchers studying the immune response to SARS-CoV-2, is where the repertoires were released. The samples were drawn from the first 160 participants of the ongoing ImmuneRACE study and from 1,254 subjects provided by 6 global collaborators. The sample metadata nearly always contained a de-identified subject ID, COVID-19 status, age in years and sex. Where available, HLA class I and class II types were obtained from metadata supplied by the sample provider rather than from assay-based typing. Study-wide conclusions, independent of this receptor: How much clinical and demographic metadata was included differed by source and by participant, and the metadata was provided uncurated.

In the prospective study, participants were about 18 to 90 years old, resided in 20 to 30 geographic areas of the United States, and were enrolled through a virtual design. To assign participants to cohorts, the prospective study relied on clinical history that participants themselves reported in a screening survey and a study questionnaire. A participant counted as exposed if, within 2 weeks of entering the study, that participant had been in contact with someone who had a PCR-confirmed or clinician-diagnosed COVID-19 case. Each participant in the prospective study had whole blood, serum and a nasopharyngeal or oropharyngeal swab collected by mobile phlebotomists. Over a 2-month period, participants in the prospective study had the option of providing additional blood draws and questionnaires. Prospective study blood samples were shipped either frozen or at room temperature before DNA extraction.

For CDR1 and CDR2, the germline V gene lists SNHLY and FYNNEI. Trimming at the junction amounts to 4 bases on V and 5 bases on J, and the germline ends lie 8 bases apart. The CDR3 holds 12 amino acids from the cysteine to the phenylalanine. Just CDR3 DNA is preserved here, 36 bases in frame from base 1. The immunoSEQ Assay, a bias-controlled multiplex PCR, was used to amplify TCRbeta CDR3 regions from genomic DNA. The paper's data handling went like this. The number of nucleated cells in each sample was estimated by amplification of reference gene primers within the assay. Sequence reads were collapsed and filtered to measure the absolute abundance of every unique TCRbeta CDR3 rearrangement. For each sample, productive Simpson clonality was calculated as the square root of Simpson's diversity index over productive rearrangements. TCRdb mirrors the immuneACCESS table, restricted to in-frame sequences. Some clones are absent from its copies; in checked studies, under half trace to an unresolved V gene, and the reason for the others is unknown. V, J and clone size are taken as reported in that table, and D and trimming were inferred from the DNA itself. The sample table holds 110,000 to 150,000 clones, of which roughly 80% were seen once. The top ten clonotypes cover 1.5% to 2% of the sample.

The sequence joins TRBV2 to TRBJ2-5; TRBD2 is a weak D gene call, 6 bases matching. The sequence derives from a woman aged 18-29 years who had been exposed to COVID-19. Material for sequencing was PBMCs or T cells enriched from blood (not recorded which). CDR3 loop: CASSGRAETQYF. The DNA sequence follows: TGTGCCAGCAGTGGGAGGGCCGAGACCCAGTACTTC.